Following are 15 T cell receptor beta chains from one sample sequenced in a study of shared clonotypes between healthy human individuals. Using immunoSEQ multiplex PCR, the repertoire was profiled, and TCRdb retains in-frame clones only, with some absent. The sample contains more than 550,000 clones, about 92% of which appear only once. The material sequenced was memory CD8+ T cells from PBMCs. Subset noted: CD45RO+ cells pooled with CCR7-negative TemRA cells. All receptors derive from a man between 18 and 29 years old in good health. Some clones in this sample may be carry-over from other donors' samples.

J is TRBJ1-2 and V is TRBV29-1, with TRBD1 matching 8 bases. This CDR3 is 12 amino acids long. The V gene's germline CDR1 is SQVTM and CDR2 ANQGSEA. The J segment lost 8 bases and the V segment lost 6 bases, leaving 8 bases of the junction unmatched. The CDR3, as DNA: TGCAGCGTACCACAGGGGGGTCGGGGCTACACCTTC. It encodes CSVPQGGRGYTF.

The chain's CDR3 is CASSQNHPGSSYEQYF. In nucleotides, the CDR3 is TGTGCCAGCAGCCAAAACCACCCGGGGAGCTCCTACGAGCAGTACTTC. The rearrangement joins TRBV16 to TRBJ2-7; tentative D call: TRBD2 (5 bases). This CDR3 has 16 amino acids. With 2 bases removed from V and 0 bases from J, the gap between germline ends came to 14 bases. Germline loops: CDR1 KGHSY, CDR2 FQNENV.

Note on this clone: The sample carries other DNA sequences with the same CDR3. This sequence joins TRBV28 and TRBJ1-1, with 7 nucleotides matching TRBD1. Germline values: CDR1 MDHEN, CDR2 SYDVKM. Trimming removed 6 bases from V and 6 bases from J; junction bases left unmatched: 4. The CDR3 is 12 residues long. DNA for the CDR3: TGTGCCAGCAGATATACAGGGGCTGAAGCTTTCTTT. Translation gives CASRYTGAEAFF.

The chain combines TRBV4-3 with TRBJ1-5; D gene unclear. Trimming left V 0 bases short and J 2 bases short, with 11 bases between. Germline CDR1 reads LGHNA; CDR2 reads YSLEER. The CDR3 spans 16 residues. DNA for the CDR3: TGCGCCAGCAGCCAAGATATTATTACAGGCAATCAGCCCCAGCATTTT. Translating gives CASSQDIITGNQPQHF.

Note on this clone: Other DNA sequences in this sample translate to the same CDR3. J is TRBJ2-1 and V is TRBV7-9; unclear D gene. The V gene's germline CDR1 is SEHNR and CDR2 FQNEAQ (reference sequence). Trimming shortened V by 4 bases and J by 3 bases, and 4 bases separated the two germline ends. The CDR3 runs 12 residues. The CDR3 is CASSSGYNEQFF. CDR3 bases: TGTGCCAGCAGCTCCGGCTACAATGAGCAGTTCTTC.

The CDR3 DNA sequence: TGTGCCAGCAGTTTACTGGTACGCACCGGGGAGCTGTTTTTT. It yields the protein CASSLLVRTGELFF. This rearrangement joins TRBV27 to TRBJ2-2; D is uncertain. V lost 2 bases to trimming and J lost 4 bases, with 8 bases between them. Germline values: CDR1 MNHEY, CDR2 SMNVEV (reference sequence). There are 14 residues in the CDR3.

V and J are TRBV28 and TRBJ1-5; no reliable D call. V was cut by 6 bases and J by 7 bases, with 10 bases left in between. This CDR3 is built from 12 residues. Germline V gene sequence: CDR1 MDHEN, CDR2 SYDVKM. The CDR3 reads CASRRTVQPQHF. CDR3 nucleotides: TGTGCCAGCAGGAGGACTGTGCAGCCCCAGCATTTT.

This chain joins TRBV28 and TRBJ2-7; D is perhaps TRBD2 (6 bases). The germline CDR1 and CDR2 sequences are MDHEN and SYDVKM. Trimming cost V 8 bases and J 0 bases, with 14 bases left between them. The CDR3 totals 14 residues. The DNA of the CDR3 is TGTGCCAGCGGACCGGTCGGGAGCTCCTACGAGCAGTACTTC. The encoded protein is CASGPVGSSYEQYF. Combining the CDR3 with reference TRBV28 and TRBJ2-7 gives the whole variable domain DVKVTQSSRYLVKRTGEKVFLECVQDMDHENMFWYRQDPGLGLRLIYFSYDVKMKEKGDIPEGYSVSREKKERFSLILESASTNQTSMYLCASGPVGSSYEQYFGPGTRLTVT.

The chain has TRBV27 and TRBJ2-1, with D possibly TRBD2 on 6 matching bases. The CDR3 consists of 14 residues. V lost 3 bases, J lost 13 bases, and 19 bases lay in between. Germline CDR1 is MNHEY and CDR2 is SMNVEV (reference sequence). The chain's CDR3 is CASSFRDLNVVQFF. The DNA of the CDR3 is TGTGCCAGCAGTTTCCGGGACTTAAACGTCGTTCAGTTCTTC.

This chain joins TRBV7-9 and TRBJ1-1; D remains unclear. V lost 5 bases, J lost 1 base, and 14 bases lay in between. Germline CDR1 SEHNR, CDR2 FQNEAQ (reference sequence). This CDR3 spans 15 amino acids. CDR3 DNA sequence: TGTGCCAGCAGCCCCCCCCTCGACAAGAACACTGAAGCTTTCTTT. Its protein is CASSPPLDKNTEAFF.

This clone has just a few counts. The gene calls are TRBV10-2 and TRBJ1-1; the D gene is possibly TRBD1 (6 bases). Germline-derived CDR1 and CDR2 are WSHSY and SAAADI. The CDR3 contains 13 residues. V lost 3 bases and J 11 bases, leaving 16 bases between the germline ends. Written as DNA, the CDR3 is TGCGCCAGCAGTGATGGCGGGGGGCCGGGGGCTTTCTTT. It is translated as CASSDGGGPGAFF.

The rearrangement joins TRBV6-1 to TRBJ2-7, with D possibly being TRBD2 (6 bases). Trimming cost V 6 bases and J 2 bases, with 14 bases left between them. There are 14 residues in the CDR3. The V gene's germline CDR1 is MNHNS and CDR2 SASEGT. The DNA of the CDR3 is TGTGCCAGCAGGGGGAAACTAGCTGCCTACGAGCAGTACTTC. Protein: CASRGKLAAYEQYF.

This chain links TRBV27 with TRBJ2-7, with D tentatively TRBD1 (6 bases). Germline CDR1 reads MNHEY; CDR2 reads SMNVEV (reference sequence). Trimming removed 8 bases from V and 2 bases from J, with 13 bases in between. CDR3 size: 13 residues. DNA for the CDR3: TGTGCCAGCCGTGGACAGAGTCCCTACGAGCAGTACTTC. It encodes CASRGQSPYEQYF.

The chain joins TRBV30 to TRBJ2-7; D is possibly TRBD2 (6 bases). In germline, CDR1 is GTSNPN, CDR2 SVGIG (reference sequence). The CDR3 loop spans 15 amino acids. Trimming shortened V by 2 bases and J by 0 bases, and 14 bases separated the two germline ends. This chain's CDR3 is CAWSPSGLSSYEQYF. Written as DNA, the CDR3 is TGTGCCTGGAGTCCCAGCGGGTTGAGCTCCTACGAGCAGTACTTC.

The chain is built from TRBV14 and TRBJ2-3, with 7 bases aligning to TRBD1. The CDR3 consists of 13 residues. V lost 8 bases, J lost 3 bases, and 5 bases stayed unmatched. CDR1 SGHDN and CDR2 FVKESK come from the germline V gene. The CDR3 reads CASEPQGTDTQYF. CDR3 sequence (DNA): TGTGCCAGCGAGCCACAGGGGACAGATACGCAGTATTTT.